The rows below give T cell receptor beta chains drawn from one sample of a study of tumor-infiltrating lymphocytes in primary liver carcinoma. TCRdb used MiXCR to reprocess the multiplex PCR reads, holding one entry per CDR3 protein. The data contain 300,000 to 400,000 distinct CDR3 sequences, roughly two thirds of them seen just once; the ten biggest clones take up roughly 6.5%. Material for sequencing was peripheral blood. The source is a man aged 40-50 years with primary liver carcinoma and hepatitis B virus infection. CDR3s include the opening cysteine and the closing phenylalanine or tryptophan.

j_gene: TRBJ2-7
v_gene: TRBV11-2
CDR3aa: CVSSQDHKSYEQYF

j_gene: TRBJ1-5
v_gene: TRBV28
CDR3aa: CASSMTGATQPQHF

j_gene: TRBJ2-5
v_gene: TRBV12-5
CDR3aa: CASAMDSTQETQYF

j_gene: TRBJ2-3
v_gene: TRBV11-1
CDR3aa: CASSNELSSTVTQYF

j_gene: TRBJ1-4
v_gene: TRBV11-2
CDR3aa: CASSLRQVDEKLFF

j_gene: TRBJ2-3
v_gene: TRBV5-4
CDR3aa: CASSLWSPSTDTQYF

j_gene: TRBJ2-7
v_gene: TRBV11-2
CDR3aa: CASGANPPDSSEQYF

j_gene: TRBJ2-7
v_gene: TRBV6-5
CDR3aa: CASRPDKPAYEQYF

j_gene: TRBJ2-1
v_gene: TRBV11-2
CDR3aa: CVNSLHRLVSVQFF

j_gene: TRBJ2-5
v_gene: TRBV5-4
CDR3aa: CDSSFGSEAAQYF

j_gene: TRBJ2-5
v_gene: TRBV11-2
CDR3aa: CASSLEWQISETQYF

j_gene: TRBJ2-7
v_gene: TRBV19
CDR3aa: CASSPSSGRPTPYEQYF

j_gene: TRBJ2-3
v_gene: TRBV14
CDR3aa: CASSPLAASTDTQYF

j_gene: TRBJ1-2
v_gene: TRBV6-5
CDR3aa: CASRGPQGLNGYTF

j_gene: TRBJ2-7
v_gene: TRBV4-1
CDR3aa: CASSLTSGRVYEQYF

j_gene: TRBJ2-4
v_gene: TRBV20-1
CDR3aa: CSSRDRNIQYF

j_gene: TRBJ1-6
v_gene: TRBV6-5
CDR3aa: CASTFMTGPGYNSPLHF

j_gene: TRBJ1-5
v_gene: TRBV12-3/TRBV12-4
CDR3aa: CASSSGTGIGSNQPQHF

j_gene: TRBJ2-2
v_gene: TRBV12-3/TRBV12-4
CDR3aa: CASSHHRGGELFF

j_gene: TRBJ2-2
v_gene: TRBV6-6
CDR3aa: CASKLGPSNTGELFF

j_gene: TRBJ1-4
v_gene: TRBV14
CDR3aa: CASSLGRATNEKLFF

j_gene: TRBJ1-1
v_gene: TRBV11-2
CDR3aa: CDSSPRGGGNTEAFF

j_gene: TRBJ2-5
v_gene: TRBV11-2
CDR3aa: CASSGSALETQYF

j_gene: TRBJ2-7
v_gene: TRBV6-4
CDR3aa: CASSEPLEGYEQYF

j_gene: TRBJ2-2
v_gene: TRBV14
CDR3aa: CASGPQTWQGLAGASNTGELFF

j_gene: TRBJ2-7
v_gene: TRBV5-1
CDR3aa: CASSSGARGVNEQYF

j_gene: TRBJ2-3
v_gene: TRBV7-7
CDR3aa: CASSLGTGSTDTQYF

j_gene: TRBJ2-3
v_gene: TRBV30
CDR3aa: CAWSMTSGRSDTQYF

j_gene: TRBJ2-7
v_gene: TRBV5-4
CDR3aa: CASSSREGYEQYF

j_gene: TRBJ1-2
v_gene: TRBV5-5
CDR3aa: CASSRDRVISCTF

j_gene: TRBJ2-1
v_gene: TRBV11-1
CDR3aa: CASSLGSGRAYNEEFF

j_gene: TRBJ2-2
v_gene: TRBV30
CDR3aa: CAWSDPIKTNTGELFF

j_gene: TRBJ2-1
v_gene: TRBV5-6
CDR3aa: CASSFLDPYSNEQFF

j_gene: TRBJ2-5
v_gene: TRBV6-1
CDR3aa: CPSSETRETQYF

j_gene: TRBJ1-3
v_gene: TRBV5-1
CDR3aa: CSSRTDSIGNTIYF

j_gene: TRBJ2-5
v_gene: TRBV11-2
CDR3aa: CASTLEGPRGTQYF

j_gene: TRBJ1-5
v_gene: TRBV10-3
CDR3aa: CAISESSNNQPQHF

j_gene: TRBJ2-6
v_gene: TRBV6-5
CDR3aa: CASSHTGGSWANVLTF

j_gene: TRBJ2-3
v_gene: TRBV6-6
CDR3aa: CASRRQDTDTQYF

j_gene: TRBJ2-3
v_gene: TRBV5-5
CDR3aa: CANSSWTGIRADTQYF

j_gene: TRBJ2-5
v_gene: TRBV11-2
CDR3aa: CASSAQRGVLGTQYF

j_gene: TRBJ2-7
v_gene: TRBV6-2/TRBV6-3
CDR3aa: CDSSYGGLAGTYEQYF

j_gene: TRBJ2-5
v_gene: TRBV11-2
CDR3aa: CASSLAVLRGPETQYF

j_gene: TRBJ2-3
v_gene: TRBV4-1
CDR3aa: CASSRRKAVDTQYF

j_gene: TRBJ2-1
v_gene: TRBV13
CDR3aa: CASSLGDLAGDLHNEQFF

j_gene: TRBJ2-2
v_gene: TRBV7-9
CDR3aa: CASSLSGSPTGELFF

j_gene: TRBJ2-7
v_gene: TRBV28
CDR3aa: CASQGAGACEQYF

j_gene: TRBJ2-3
v_gene: TRBV29-1
CDR3aa: CSVDKGSDTQYF

j_gene: TRBJ2-2
v_gene: TRBV4-3
CDR3aa: CASSREATKTGELFF

j_gene: TRBJ2-5
v_gene: TRBV5-6
CDR3aa: CASSFRQGTETQYF

j_gene: TRBJ1-1
v_gene: TRBV11-3
CDR3aa: CTSSLFPGVEAFF

j_gene: TRBJ2-3
v_gene: TRBV4-1
CDR3aa: CASSQVPEANFPDTQYF

j_gene: TRBJ2-2
v_gene: TRBV4-1
CDR3aa: CASNDLDRGLTWKLFF

j_gene: TRBJ2-2
v_gene: TRBV4-2
CDR3aa: CASSQRDPGAGELFF

j_gene: TRBJ2-1
v_gene: TRBV6-5
CDR3aa: CASSSNAGSSYNEQFF